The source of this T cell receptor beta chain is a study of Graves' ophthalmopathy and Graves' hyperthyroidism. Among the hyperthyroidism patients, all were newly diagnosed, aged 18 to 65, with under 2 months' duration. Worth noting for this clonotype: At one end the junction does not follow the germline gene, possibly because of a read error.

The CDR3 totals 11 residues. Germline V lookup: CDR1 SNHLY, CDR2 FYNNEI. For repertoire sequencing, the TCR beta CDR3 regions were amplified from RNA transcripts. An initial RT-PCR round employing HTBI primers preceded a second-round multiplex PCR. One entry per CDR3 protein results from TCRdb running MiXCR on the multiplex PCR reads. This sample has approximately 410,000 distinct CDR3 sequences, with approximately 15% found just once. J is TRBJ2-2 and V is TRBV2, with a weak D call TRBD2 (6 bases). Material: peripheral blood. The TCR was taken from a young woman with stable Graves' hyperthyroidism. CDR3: CASSGGRRESF. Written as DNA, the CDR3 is TGTGCCAGCAGTGGGGGACGCCGGGAGTCTTTT. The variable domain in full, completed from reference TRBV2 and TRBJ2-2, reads EPEVTQTPSHQVTQMGQEVILRCVPISNHLYFYWYRQILGQKVEFLVSFYNNEISEKSEIFDDQFSVERPDGSNFTLKIRSTKLEDSAMYFCASSGGRRESFGEGSRLTVL.